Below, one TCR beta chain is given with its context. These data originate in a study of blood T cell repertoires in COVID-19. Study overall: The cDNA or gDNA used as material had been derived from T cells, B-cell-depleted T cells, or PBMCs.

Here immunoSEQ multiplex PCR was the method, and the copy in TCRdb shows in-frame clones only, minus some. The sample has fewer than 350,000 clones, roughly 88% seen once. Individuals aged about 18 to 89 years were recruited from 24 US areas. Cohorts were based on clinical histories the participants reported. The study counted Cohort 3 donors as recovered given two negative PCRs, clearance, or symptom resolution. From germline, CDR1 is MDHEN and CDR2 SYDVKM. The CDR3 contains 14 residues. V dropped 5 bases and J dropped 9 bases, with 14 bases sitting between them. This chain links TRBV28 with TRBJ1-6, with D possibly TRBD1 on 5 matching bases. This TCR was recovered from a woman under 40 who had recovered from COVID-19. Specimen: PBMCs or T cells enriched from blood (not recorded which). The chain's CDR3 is CASSNRIDLSPLHF. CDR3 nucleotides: TGTGCCAGCAGTAACAGGATTGACCTTTCACCCCTCCACTTT.